A single sample is the source of the 21 T cell receptor beta chains below, sequenced in a study of a mutant IDH1 vaccine in newly diagnosed glioma. Described time point: week 23, last vaccination. All doses held 300 ug of mutant IDH1 20-mer peptide, with topical imiquimod. No cognate antigen is known for these TCRs. Here immunoSEQ multiplex PCR was the method, and the copy in TCRdb shows in-frame clones only, minus some. The sample has tens of thousands of clones, nearly 85% seen once. Sample: PBMCs, taken from a glioma patient whose treatment included an IDH1 peptide vaccine. The receptors come from a young man with glioma.

The chain joins TRBV30 to TRBJ1-2; no clear D gene. CDR1 GTSNPN and CDR2 SVGIG come from the germline V gene (reference sequence). V lost 0 bases to trimming and J lost 7 bases, with 12 bases between them. The CDR3 loop spans 13 amino acids. CDR3 sequence: CAWSVGGLSGYTF. The CDR3 DNA reads TGTGCCTGGAGTGTAGGAGGTTTGAGTGGCTACACCTTC.

This chain connects TRBV6-1 to TRBJ2-1; the match to TRBD1 covers 8 bases. This CDR3 has 16 residues. V shed 4 bases and J 5 bases; nucleotides not matched to a gene: 10. Germline CDR1 and CDR2: MNHNS and SASEGT. CDR3 residues: CASSVRRTGKNNEQFF. DNA for the CDR3: TGTGCCAGCAGTGTACGCAGGACAGGGAAAAACAATGAGCAGTTCTTC.

The CDR3: CASSLRGQEAFF. The CDR3 nucleotides read TGTGCCAGCAGCTTGAGGGGGCAAGAAGCTTTCTTT. The V gene is TRBV7-9, the J gene TRBJ1-1, with 7 bases identical to TRBD1. This CDR3 has 12 residues. CDR1 and CDR2 from the germline V gene are SEHNR and FQNEAQ (reference sequence). The junction had 3 bases not matched to a gene; V was cut back by 3 bases and J by 8 bases. The variable domain in full, completed from reference TRBV7-9 and TRBJ1-1, reads DTGVSQNPRHKITKRGQNVTFRCDPISEHNRLYWYRQTLGQGPEFLTYFQNEAQLEKSRLLSDRFSAERPKGSFSTLEIQRTEQGDSAMYLCASSLRGQEAFFGQGTRLTVV.

The V call is TRBV5-5, the J call TRBJ2-7; 8 nucleotides align to TRBD2. The length of the CDR3 is 13 residues. Losses at the gene ends were 4 bases for V and 4 bases for J; bases not matched to a gene: 4. The germline V gene has CDR1 SGHKS and CDR2 YYEKEE (reference sequence). The CDR3 nucleotides read TGTGCCAGCAGCCCTAGCGGGCAGTACGAGCAGTACTTC. Amino acid sequence: CASSPSGQYEQYF.

V is TRBV27 and J is TRBJ1-1; 7 nucleotides agree with TRBD1. V dropped 4 bases and J dropped 3; count of bases not matched to a gene: 8. The CDR3 is 15 residues long. Germline lookup yields CDR1 MNHEY and CDR2 SMNVEV (reference sequence). Here the CDR3 reads CASSSPLQGHTEAFF. The CDR3 coding sequence is TGTGCCAGCAGTTCCCCTCTACAGGGGCACACTGAAGCTTTCTTT.

V is TRBV5-1 and J is TRBJ1-6; 8 nucleotides agree with TRBD1. This CDR3 contains 15 residues. Germline CDR1 SGHRS, CDR2 YFSETQ. The trim removed 4 bases at V and 8 bases at J, leaving 8 bases unmatched. CDR3 loop: CASSTWTGTDSPLHF. The CDR3 coding sequence is TGCGCCAGCAGCACCTGGACAGGGACGGATTCACCCCTCCACTTT.

J is TRBJ2-7 and V is TRBV9; perhaps TRBD1 as D (6 bases). The V end was cut by 0 bases, the J end by 2 bases, with 9 bases between. CDR1 and CDR2 from the germline V gene are SGDLS and YYNGEE. The CDR3 contains 14 residues. This CDR3 is CASSVDGGPYEQYF. Here the CDR3 DNA reads TGTGCCAGCAGCGTAGATGGGGGCCCCTACGAGCAGTACTTC.

V and J are TRBV9 and TRBJ2-1; 9 bases agree with TRBD2. The CDR3 is 18 residues long. V gave up 0 bases and J gave up 5 bases; unmatched junction bases: 12. The germline V gene has CDR1 SGDLS and CDR2 YYNGEE. The CDR3 coding sequence is TGTGCCAGCAGCGTAGGTCGCTTGGCTAGCGGGACCCACAATGAGCAGTTCTTC. This codes for CASSVGRLASGTHNEQFF.

The chain employs TRBV27 and TRBJ1-6; no clear D. The V gene lost 1 base and the J gene lost 0 bases, with 10 bases spanning the gap. Germline CDR1 is MNHEY and CDR2 is SMNVEV (reference sequence). The CDR3 contains 17 residues. The CDR3 sequence is CASSLYGGSSYNSPLHF. In nucleotides, the CDR3 is TGTGCCAGCAGTTTATACGGCGGGAGCTCCTATAATTCACCCCTCCACTTT.

The chain carries TRBV5-1 and TRBJ1-6; D is perhaps TRBD1 (6 bases). The germline V gene encodes CDR1 SGHRS and CDR2 YFSETQ. Trimming cost V 4 bases and J 9 bases, with 20 bases left between them. This CDR3 contains 16 residues. CDR3 residues: CASSPLNRDRSSPLHF. The CDR3 bases are TGCGCCAGCAGCCCCCTTAACAGGGATAGGAGTTCACCCCTCCACTTT.

The chain carries TRBV30 and TRBJ1-5, with D unclear. The V gene's germline CDR1 is GTSNPN and CDR2 SVGIG (reference sequence). The CDR3 runs to 11 residues. Trimming took off 2 bases at V and 7 bases at J, with 6 bases between the two ends. CDR3 loop: CAWSTGQPQHF. Here the CDR3 DNA reads TGTGCCTGGAGTACCGGGCAGCCCCAGCATTTT.

The V and J genes are TRBV7-2 and TRBJ2-1; D unclear. The CDR3 is 12 amino acids. V gave up 3 bases and J gave up 9 bases, with 9 bases separating them. The germline V gene encodes CDR1 SGHTA and CDR2 FQGNSA. The CDR3 here is CASSFEVSEQFF. The CDR3 DNA is TGTGCCAGCAGCTTTGAGGTTAGTGAGCAGTTCTTC.

This sequence joins TRBV7-2 and TRBJ2-4; tentative D call: TRBD1 (6 bases). Between the trimmed V and J ends, which lost 6 bases and 1 base, there was a span of 16 bases. CDR1 and CDR2 from the germline V gene are SGHTA and FQGNSA. The CDR3 length is 16 residues. The CDR3 nucleotides read TGTGCCAGCAGTAAAGAACAGGGTGGCGCCAAAAACATTCAGTACTTC. This codes for CASSKEQGGAKNIQYF.

V usage is TRBV7-9 and J usage is TRBJ2-7; D may correspond to TRBD1 or TRBD2 (7 bases each). The CDR3 runs 17 residues. Trimming took 5 bases from V and 5 from J, leaving 25 bases between them. The germline V gene encodes CDR1 SEHNR and CDR2 FQNEAQ (reference sequence). CDR3 nucleotide sequence: TGTGCCAGCAGCGAAAGACAGGGAGGGTGGATCGGGCACGAGCAGTACTTC. This gives the protein CASSERQGGWIGHEQYF.

The V gene is TRBV11-2, the J gene TRBJ2-2, with TRBD2 identical over 11 bases. The CDR3 sequence is 16 residues long. In germline, CDR1 is SGHAT, CDR2 FQNNGV. V trimming: 5 bases; J trimming: 10 bases; junction bases outside the gene matches: 12. CDR3 region: CASSPRLGSGGAELFF. DNA for the CDR3: TGTGCCAGCAGCCCCAGGTTGGGTAGCGGGGGGGCGGAGCTGTTTTTT.

The chain recombines TRBV30 with TRBJ2-3, with D tentatively TRBD1 (6 bases). Trimming shortened V by 5 bases and J by 2 bases, and 17 bases separated the two germline ends. Germline CDR1 GTSNPN, CDR2 SVGIG (reference sequence). CDR3 length: 15 amino acids. The CDR3 is CAWDDTGTHTDTQYF. In DNA, the CDR3 is TGTGCCTGGGATGATACAGGGACCCACACAGATACGCAGTATTTT. Combining the CDR3 with reference TRBV30 and TRBJ2-3 gives the whole variable domain SQTIHQWPATLVQPVGSPLSLECTVEGTSNPNLYWYRQAAGRGLQLLFYSVGIGQISSEVPQNLSASRPQDRQFILSSKKLLLSDSGFYLCAWDDTGTHTDTQYFGPGTRLTVL.

The CDR3 loop is CASSSPLGGNTEAFF. The CDR3, as DNA: TGTGCCAGCAGCTCACCTCTGGGGGGGAACACTGAAGCTTTCTTT. The rearrangement joins TRBV7-9 to TRBJ1-1; maybe TRBD1 (5 bases). The CDR3 is 15 residues long. V gave up 4 bases and J gave up 1 base, with 13 bases separating them. Germline V lookup: CDR1 SEHNR, CDR2 FQNEAQ (reference sequence).

The rearrangement links TRBV10-3 to TRBJ2-7; D is unresolved. The CDR3 sequence is 14 residues long. Germline CDR1 is ENHRY and CDR2 is SYGVKD. The V gene lost 2 bases and the J gene lost 5 bases, with 13 bases spanning the gap. The CDR3: CAISEDVRGNEQYF. DNA of the CDR3: TGTGCCATCAGTGAGGACGTGCGTGGAAACGAGCAGTACTTC.

CDR3: CASSPRDRGLGEQFF. CDR3 nucleotides: TGTGCCAGCAGCCCCCGGGACAGGGGTTTGGGTGAGCAGTTCTTC. This chain links TRBV27 with TRBJ2-1; 10 bases are shared with TRBD1. The CDR3 contains 15 residues. The germline V gene encodes CDR1 MNHEY and CDR2 SMNVEV (reference sequence). V lost 6 bases to trimming and J lost 9 bases; unmatched junction nucleotides: 11.

This clone showed up just once. The chain couples TRBV9 to TRBJ2-7; D may be TRBD1 or TRBD2 (7 bases each). The CDR3 sequence is 15 residues long. Trimming stripped 4 bases from V and 4 bases from J, with 18 bases between. Per the germline V gene, CDR1 is SGDLS and CDR2 is YYNGEE. The CDR3 nucleotides are TGTGCCAGCAGCCAGGGGGGGGCTCTACTGTACGAGCAGTACTTC. Encoded protein: CASSQGGALLYEQYF.

This sequence joins TRBV7-8 and TRBJ2-5; perhaps TRBD1 as D (5 bases). The CDR3 is 12 amino acids. Per germline, CDR1 SGHVS and CDR2 FQNEAQ. Between the trimmed V and J ends, which lost 5 bases and 5 bases, there was a span of 9 bases. The CDR3 is CASSLSGETQYF. The CDR3 DNA follows: TGTGCCAGCAGCCTGTCAGGGGAGACCCAGTACTTC.